This entry lists 10 T cell receptor beta chains sequenced from one sample in a study of cytomegalovirus exposure and HLA in healthy donors. The study ran its PCR with 60 Vbeta and 13 Jbeta primers. TCRdb keeps only in-frame clones here, not all; method: immunoSEQ multiplex PCR. The data hold roughly 170,000 clones, with 84% observed a single time. Sequenced input: PBMCs. The origin of the receptors is a girl aged 2 to 9 in good health and CMV-seropositive.

The V and J genes are TRBV10-2 and TRBJ2-3, with a possible D match to TRBD2 (6 bases). The CDR3 runs to 15 residues. Per germline, CDR1 WSHSY and CDR2 SAAADI. V lost 4 bases to trimming and J lost 1 base, with 12 bases between them. The CDR3 protein is CASSGAGRGTDTQYF. CDR3 sequence (DNA): TGCGCCAGCAGTGGGGCGGGACGGGGCACAGATACGCAGTATTTT.

This CDR3 is CASSLGQGGNQPQHF. The CDR3 DNA is TGTGCCAGCAGCTTGGGACAGGGGGGCAATCAGCCCCAGCATTTT. This chain joins TRBV5-6 and TRBJ1-5; TRBD1 agrees at 9 bases. Germline V CDR1 and CDR2: SGHDT, YYEEEE. The J segment lost 2 bases and the V segment lost 0 bases, leaving 0 bases of the junction unmatched. The CDR3 contains 15 residues.

This chain uses TRBV29-1 with TRBJ1-2; 12 bases align to TRBD1. The CDR3 extends over 13 amino acids. The germline V gene has CDR1 SQVTM and CDR2 ANQGSEA. With V trimmed by 4 bases and J by 8 bases, 5 bases remained unmatched. The CDR3 sequence: CSVAGQGAGGYTF. As DNA, the CDR3 is TGCAGCGTTGCGGGACAGGGGGCTGGCGGCTACACCTTC.

The rearrangement links TRBV30 to TRBJ1-4, with unresolved D. The germline gives CDR1 GTSNPN, CDR2 SVGIG (reference sequence). Trimming removed 5 bases from V and 5 bases from J, with 15 bases in between. The CDR3 length is 14 residues. CDR3 residues: CAWSFQRVNEKLFF. The CDR3 bases are TGTGCCTGGTCGTTTCAGAGGGTGAATGAAAAACTGTTTTTT.

The chain has TRBV7-9 and TRBJ2-1, with D possibly TRBD2 on 5 matching bases. This CDR3 is 12 amino acids long. Trimming took 5 bases from V and 10 from J, leaving 12 bases between them. Germline CDR1 reads SEHNR; CDR2 reads FQNEAQ (reference sequence). The CDR3 reads CASSTRDLEQFF. CDR3 coding DNA: TGTGCCAGCAGCACTAGGGATCTCGAGCAGTTCTTC. Looking up the rest from reference TRBV7-9 and TRBJ2-1 gives the full variable domain: DTGVSQNPRHKITKRGQNVTFRCDPISEHNRLYWYRQTLGQGPEFLTYFQNEAQLEKSRLLSDRFSAERPKGSFSTLEIQRTEQGDSAMYLCASSTRDLEQFFGPGTRLTVL.

The J gene is TRBJ2-5, the V gene TRBV4-1, with D possibly TRBD1 on 5 matching bases. The DNA matches TRBJ2-7 better at its end, which makes the J call doubtful. Germline V gives CDR1 MGHRA, CDR2 YSYEKL. The CDR3 sequence is 19 residues long. The CDR3 here is CASSQGQLITGLKFNEQYF. The CDR3 DNA is TGCGCCAGCAGCCAAGGACAGCTAATCACGGGCCTAAAGTTCAACGAGCAGTACTTC.

This chain connects TRBV10-2 to TRBJ2-1, with a weak D call TRBD2 (5 bases). The germline V and J ends were trimmed by 2 bases and 5 bases, with 10 bases remaining between them. The CDR3 has 14 residues. The germline V gene has CDR1 WSHSY and CDR2 SAAADI. The CDR3 DNA reads TGCGCCAGCAGTGAGCCGGGAATGAACAATGAGCAGTTCTTC. Its protein is CASSEPGMNNEQFF.

A single count supports this clone. V is TRBV14 and J is TRBJ2-3; 11 bases are shared with TRBD2. This CDR3 region has 21 residues. Per germline, CDR1 SGHDN and CDR2 FVKESK. After removal of 0 bases from V and 2 bases from J, the junction contained 16 bases not matched to a gene. CDR3 loop: CASSQEGRFLTSGSVTDTQYF. Here the CDR3 DNA reads TGTGCCAGCAGCCAAGAAGGTCGCTTTTTAACTAGCGGGAGTGTCACAGATACGCAGTATTTT.

As DNA, the CDR3 is TGTGCCAGCAGCCCCTACTCTCCTGACAGAGAGCAGTACTTC. Protein sequence: CASSPYSPDREQYF. This chain links TRBV9 with TRBJ2-7; D may be TRBD1 (5 bases). Between the trimmed V and J ends, which lost 4 bases and 7 bases, there was a span of 18 bases. Germline V gives CDR1 SGDLS, CDR2 YYNGEE. This CDR3 region has 14 residues.

The chain carries TRBV6-6 and TRBJ2-4; TRBD1 matches 9 bases. Germline trimming cut 6 bases from V and 0 bases from J; bases unmatched to any gene: 6. CDR1 MNHNY and CDR2 SVGAGI come from the germline V gene (reference sequence). The CDR3 runs to 16 residues. CDR3 bases: TGTGCCAGCAGCGGACAGGGGAATTTAGCCAAAAACATTCAGTACTTC. Translating it yields CASSGQGNLAKNIQYF.